This T cell receptor (beta chain) derives from a study of OX40 agonist ivuxolimab in advanced cancers. V was shortened by 0 bases and J by 13 bases, with 8 bases between the two germline ends. The CDR3 is made up of 11 amino acids. Germline V lookup: CDR1 SGHNT, CDR2 YYREEE (reference sequence). Using immunoSEQ multiplex PCR, the repertoire was profiled, and TCRdb retains in-frame clones only, with some absent. Of about 73,000 clones in the sample, roughly 90% were seen once. The receptor comes from an adult with an advanced solid tumor such as melanoma, head and neck, liver or kidney cancer. Sequenced here: CD4+ or CD8+ T cells sorted from blood, sampled in a trial of the OX40 agonist ivuxolimab. The chain links TRBV5-4 to TRBJ2-1, with unresolved D. CDR3 in DNA: TGTGCCAGCAGCTTGGAGTCAGTTCAGTTCTTC. It is translated as CASSLESVQFF.